The clone carrying this TCR beta chain is labeled as medium-sized. In the source study's methods: Amplified reference gene primers provided the basis for estimating nucleated cell counts. Only in-frame clones appear in the TCRdb table, and some are missing; sequencing was by immunoSEQ multiplex PCR. V, J and clone size derive from that table, while D and trimming were established from the DNA sequence. In the table there are some 33,000 clones, about 88% of which are singletons. The entry originates in a study of blood T cell repertoires in COVID-19. Background on the study: Whether acute or convalescent, the COVID-19 samples came from the United States, Italy and Spain. PBMCs, B-cell-depleted T cells, or T cells were the source of the cDNA or gDNA that made up the material.

CDR3 length: 15 residues. The germline CDR1 and CDR2 sequences are LNHDA and SQIVND (reference sequence). V dropped 10 bases and J dropped 4; count of bases not matched to a gene: 14. The sample was peripheral blood. This TCR was recovered from a human donor in a cohort sampled during active COVID-19. The chain has TRBV19 and TRBJ1-1; 8 nucleotides line up with TRBD1. CDR3 sequence reads: CATTGWQGAFTEAFF. In DNA, the CDR3 is TGTGCCACCACGGGGTGGCAGGGGGCTTTCACTGAAGCTTTCTTT.